This TCR beta chain was captured in a study of blood T cell repertoires in COVID-19. Study as a whole: Acute and convalescent COVID-19 samples came from the United States, Italy and Spain. Sources were T cells, B-cell-depleted T cells, or PBMCs; the material itself was cDNA or gDNA.

The participants were between roughly 18 and 100 years old and came from about two dozen US areas. The CDR3 runs to 14 residues. Trimming cost V 6 bases and J 2 bases; bases outside gene matches: 6. CDR1 ENHRY and CDR2 SYGVKD come from the germline V gene. Sequencing was performed with immunoSEQ multiplex PCR; in TCRdb, only in-frame clones are kept and a portion is missing. The sample includes 330,000 or so clones, about 89% of them seen just once. The TCR comes from a man aged 35-49 years in a cohort exposed to, infected with or recovered from COVID-19 (not recorded which). The rearrangement links TRBV10-3 to TRBJ1-2; 7 positions match TRBD1. The source material was PBMCs or T cells enriched from blood (not recorded which). As DNA, the CDR3 is TGTGCCATCAGCGCTGGGACAGAGAACTATGGCTACACCTTC. It codes for CAISAGTENYGYTF.